The 32 T cell receptor beta chains reported below all come from one sample, sequenced in a study of Tregs in tolerant kidney transplant recipients. Sequencing used immunoSEQ multiplex PCR; TCRdb keeps in-frame clones, though not all of them. In the table there are hundreds of thousands of clones, around 81% of which are singletons. Source material: CD4+ T cells from blood. These receptors all come from a human donor in good health.

This clone was counted a single time. The rearrangement uses TRBV6-5 and TRBJ1-2; tentatively, D is TRBD1 (5 bases). Germline CDR1 and CDR2: MNHEY and SVGAGI. Between the trimmed V and J ends, which lost 6 bases and 4 bases, there was a span of 12 bases. The CDR3 is 13 residues long. The CDR3 DNA follows: TGTGCCAGCAGAATCGGGACTGTCTATGGCTACACCTTC. Its translation: CASRIGTVYGYTF.

The rearrangement joins TRBV2 to TRBJ2-7; D may correspond to TRBD1 or TRBD2 (6 bases each). V lost 9 bases, J lost 7 bases, and 16 bases lay in between. The CDR3 has 12 amino acids. Germline V lookup: CDR1 SNHLY, CDR2 FYNNEI. The CDR3 loop reads CARQRGQEEQYF. DNA for the CDR3: TGTGCCAGGCAACGGGGGCAAGAAGAGCAGTACTTC.

The rearrangement links TRBV18 to TRBJ1-2, with TRBD1 matching 9 bases. J gave up 8 bases and V 3 bases, and 4 bases lay outside the gene matches. This CDR3 spans 13 amino acids. CDR1 is KGHSH and CDR2 is LQKENI in the germline V gene. DNA of the CDR3: TGTGCCAGCTCACCCGACAGGGGGAAGGGCTACACCTTC. It encodes CASSPDRGKGYTF.

The chain carries TRBV7-6 and TRBJ2-1; perhaps D is TRBD1 or TRBD2 (5 bases each). Per germline, CDR1 SGHVS and CDR2 FNYEAQ. The CDR3 spans 18 residues. V was clipped by 2 bases and J by 7 bases, with 24 bases between them. CDR3 loop: CASSLRVRGGREPNEQFF. CDR3 DNA sequence: TGTGCCAGCAGCTTAAGGGTGAGGGGTGGGCGCGAACCAAATGAGCAGTTCTTC. Complete variable domain (other parts from reference TRBV7-6 and TRBJ2-1): GAGVSQSPRYKVTKRGQDVALRCDPISGHVSLYWYRQALGQGPEFLTYFNYEAQQDKSGLPNDRFSAERPEGSISTLTIQRTEQRDSAMYRCASSLRVRGGREPNEQFFGPGTRLTVL.

V usage is TRBV11-3 and J usage is TRBJ2-7, with no clear D. Germline V lookup: CDR1 SGHNT, CDR2 YENEEA. V was cut by 5 bases and J by 6 bases, with 17 bases left in between. This CDR3 is 14 amino acids long. The CDR3: CASSQNPQASEQYF. Written as DNA, the CDR3 is TGTGCCAGCAGCCAGAACCCTCAGGCTTCCGAGCAGTACTTC.

V is TRBV6-5 and J is TRBJ2-2; D is unresolved. The CDR3 contains 13 residues. V was trimmed by 8 bases and J by 0 bases, leaving 7 bases between them. Germline V gives CDR1 MNHEY, CDR2 SVGAGI. The CDR3 region has the DNA TGTGCCAGCGGGTATTCGAACACCGGGGAGCTGTTTTTT. This encodes CASGYSNTGELFF.

This chain joins TRBV11-2 and TRBJ2-3, with 7 bases identical to TRBD1. In germline, CDR1 is SGHAT, CDR2 FQNNGV. The CDR3 extends over 16 amino acids. Trimming at V came to 5 bases and at J to 0 bases, leaving 8 bases not matched to a gene. CDR3 coding DNA: TGTGCCAGCAGCGTACAGGGGCCCTCTAGCACAGATACGCAGTATTTT. Translating it yields CASSVQGPSSTDTQYF.

The chain combines TRBV14 with TRBJ1-1; possible D gene TRBD1, 5 bases. The germline V and J ends were trimmed by 3 bases and 3 bases, with 14 bases remaining between them. The CDR3 covers 15 residues. Germline V CDR1 and CDR2: SGHDN, FVKESK. For the CDR3, the DNA is TGTGCCAGCAGCCAGGAGACAGATTTCTACACTGAAGCTTTCTTT. Protein sequence: CASSQETDFYTEAFF.

The genes are TRBV7-3 and TRBJ2-3; 9 positions match TRBD2. V dropped 2 bases and J dropped 1; count of bases not matched to a gene: 4. Germline CDR1 is SGHTA and CDR2 is FQGTGA. This CDR3 has 16 amino acids. The CDR3 sequence is CASSLAIAGGTDTQYF. The DNA for the CDR3 is TGTGCCAGCAGCTTAGCGATAGCGGGGGGCACAGATACGCAGTATTTT.

The chain is built from TRBV5-8 and TRBJ1-5, with 9 bases identical to TRBD1. The V gene end was trimmed by 3 bases and the J gene end by 1 base; junction bases not matched to a gene: 8. Germline V gene lookup returns CDR1 SGHTS and CDR2 YDEGEE. This CDR3 comprises 17 residues. CDR3: CASSSWTGERSNQPQHF. The CDR3 DNA is TGTGCCAGCAGCTCGTGGACAGGGGAACGAAGCAATCAGCCCCAGCATTTT. The whole variable domain, remainder taken from reference TRBV5-8 and TRBJ1-5, is EAGVTQSPTHLIKTRGQQATLRCSPISGHTSVYWYQQALGLGLQFLLWYDEGEERNRGNFPPRFSGRQFPNYSSELNVNALELEDSALYLCASSSWTGERSNQPQHFGDGTRLSIL.

The chain has TRBV10-1 and TRBJ2-5; D might be TRBD2 (5 bases). With the DNA end fitting TRBJ2-7 better, the J assignment may be wrong. CDR3 length: 12 residues. Per the germline V gene, CDR1 is WNHNN and CDR2 is SYGVQD (reference sequence). Written as DNA, the CDR3 is TGCGCCAGCAGTCCCCCGGGATACGAGCAGTACTTC. It specifies CASSPPGYEQYF.

This clone was detected only once. V and J are TRBV29-1 and TRBJ1-2, with 8 positions matching TRBD1. Germline loops: CDR1 SQVTM, CDR2 ANQGSEA. The CDR3 runs to 13 residues. J lost 8 bases, V lost 6 bases, and 11 bases had no gene match. The CDR3 sequence is CSVVGQASWGYTF. CDR3 DNA sequence: TGCAGCGTCGTGGGACAGGCATCTTGGGGCTACACCTTC.

This chain connects TRBV7-9 to TRBJ1-2; D call uncertain. CDR1 is SEHNR and CDR2 is FQNEAQ in the germline V gene (reference sequence). The V gene lost 2 bases and the J gene lost 8 bases, with 15 bases spanning the gap. This CDR3 comprises 14 residues. This chain's CDR3 is CASSLKPRNGGYTF. The CDR3 bases are TGTGCCAGCAGCTTAAAGCCCCGGAACGGGGGCTACACCTTC.

V gene TRBV6-5 combines with J gene TRBJ1-1; 7 bases are shared with TRBD1. The junction had 9 bases not matched to a gene; V was cut back by 8 bases and J by 0 bases. Germline loops: CDR1 MNHEY, CDR2 SVGAGI. This CDR3 has 15 amino acids. The CDR3 loop reads CASRGDRHMNTEAFF. CDR3 bases: TGTGCCAGCCGGGGGGACAGACACATGAACACTGAAGCTTTCTTT.

There are a few counts of this clone. The gene calls are TRBV7-8 and TRBJ2-7; a possible D gene is TRBD1 (6 bases). CDR1 is SGHVS, CDR2 FQNEAQ, per germline. The V end lost 5 bases, the J end lost 1 base, and 9 bases lay between the germline ends. The CDR3 totals 13 residues. CDR3 residues: CASSPDSSYEQYF. The DNA of the CDR3 is TGTGCCAGCAGCCCGGACAGTTCCTACGAGCAGTACTTC.

This sequence joins TRBV4-1 and TRBJ1-2; D might be TRBD1 (5 bases). Germline loops: CDR1 MGHRA, CDR2 YSYEKL. The CDR3 runs to 16 residues. Trimming left V 0 bases short and J 0 bases short, with 11 bases between. This chain's CDR3 is CASSQDWTLANYGYTF. The CDR3 bases are TGCGCCAGCAGCCAAGATTGGACATTAGCTAACTATGGCTACACCTTC.

This sequence joins TRBV2 and TRBJ2-5; 8 bases fit TRBD1. The CDR3 covers 13 residues. Germline V lookup: CDR1 SNHLY, CDR2 FYNNEI. The trim removed 7 bases at V and 2 bases at J, leaving 3 bases unmatched. The CDR3, as DNA: TGTGCCAGCACGGGACAGGCACAAGAGACCCAGTACTTC. Translation: CASTGQAQETQYF.

V usage is TRBV7-6 and J usage is TRBJ2-5, with 13 bases lining up with TRBD2. V gave up 3 bases and J gave up 0 bases; unmatched junction bases: 7. The CDR3 extends over 18 amino acids. Looked up from germline, CDR1 is SGHVS and CDR2 is FNYEAQ. CDR3 DNA sequence: TGTGCCAGCAGCTTCCGGACTAGCGGGAGCCCTAACCAAGAGACCCAGTACTTC. This gives the protein CASSFRTSGSPNQETQYF. Filled out from reference TRBV7-6 and TRBJ2-5, the complete variable domain reads GAGVSQSPRYKVTKRGQDVALRCDPISGHVSLYWYRQALGQGPEFLTYFNYEAQQDKSGLPNDRFSAERPEGSISTLTIQRTEQRDSAMYRCASSFRTSGSPNQETQYFGPGTRLLVL.

The rearrangement links TRBV2 to TRBJ2-7; D remains unclear. CDR1 and CDR2 from the germline V gene are SNHLY and FYNNEI. The ends were cut back, 8 bases at V and 3 bases at J, with 5 bases in the middle. The CDR3 spans 10 residues. This CDR3 is CASSDYEQYF. Here the CDR3 DNA reads TGTGCCAGCTCGGACTACGAGCAGTACTTC.

The rearrangement uses TRBV11-2 and TRBJ2-5, with D perhaps matching TRBD2 (6 bases). Per the germline V gene, CDR1 is SGHAT and CDR2 is FQNNGV. The ends were cut back, 7 bases at V and 5 bases at J, with 14 bases in the middle. The CDR3 is 13 amino acids. CDR3 in DNA: TGTGCCAGCACCGGGAGCCGGGGGGAGACCCAGTACTTC. Its translation: CASTGSRGETQYF.

This clone showed up just once. The identical CDR3 is also encoded by other nucleotide sequences in the sample. V and J are TRBV5-1 and TRBJ2-3; no clear D. Between the trimmed V and J ends, which lost 1 base and 1 base, there was a span of 7 bases. The CDR3 contains 14 residues. Germline lookup yields CDR1 SGHRS and CDR2 YFSETQ. DNA of the CDR3: TGCGCCAGCAGCTTGTCTGGGGGCACAGATACGCAGTATTTT. Its protein product is CASSLSGGTDTQYF. The full variable domain, rest sourced from reference TRBV5-1 and TRBJ2-3, is KAGVTQTPRYLIKTRGQQVTLSCSPISGHRSVSWYQQTPGQGLQFLFEYFSETQRNKGNFPGRFSGRQFSNSRSEMNVSTLELGDSALYLCASSLSGGTDTQYFGPGTRLTVL.

The rearrangement uses TRBV19 and TRBJ2-7; 9 positions agree with TRBD1. From germline, CDR1 is LNHDA and CDR2 SQIVND (reference sequence). Germline trimming cut 1 base from V and 3 bases from J; bases unmatched to any gene: 4. The CDR3 runs 15 residues. In nucleotides, the CDR3 is TGTGCCAGTAGTATAGCCGGGACAGGGAACTACGAGCAGTACTTC. This codes for CASSIAGTGNYEQYF.

V usage is TRBV5-1 and J usage is TRBJ2-5; possibly TRBD1 for D (5 bases). The V gene's germline CDR1 is SGHRS and CDR2 YFSETQ. Trimming took 4 bases from V and 4 from J, leaving 11 bases between them. The CDR3 loop spans 13 amino acids. As DNA, the CDR3 is TGCGCCAGCAGCCTAGGACACTTAGAGACCCAGTACTTC. The encoded protein is CASSLGHLETQYF. The variable domain in full, with the rest retrieved from reference TRBV5-1 and TRBJ2-5, is KAGVTQTPRYLIKTRGQQVTLSCSPISGHRSVSWYQQTPGQGLQFLFEYFSETQRNKGNFPGRFSGRQFSNSRSEMNVSTLELGDSALYLCASSLGHLETQYFGPGTRLLVL.

V and J are TRBV5-6 and TRBJ2-3; D is tentatively TRBD1 or TRBD2 (6 bases each). V was trimmed by 5 bases and J by 0 bases, leaving 13 bases between them. This CDR3 contains 15 residues. CDR1 and CDR2 (germline): SGHDT, YYEEEE. The CDR3 reads CASSPLGGSTDTQYF. Written as DNA, the CDR3 is TGTGCCAGCAGTCCCTTAGGGGGGAGCACAGATACGCAGTATTTT. The variable domain in full, with the rest retrieved from reference TRBV5-6 and TRBJ2-3, is DAGVTQSPTHLIKTRGQQVTLRCSPKSGHDTVSWYQQALGQGPQFIFQYYEEEERQRGNFPDRFSGHQFPNYSSELNVNALLLGDSALYLCASSPLGGSTDTQYFGPGTRLTVL.

V usage is TRBV19 and J usage is TRBJ1-2; 8 nucleotides agree with TRBD1. The junction had 9 bases not matched to a gene; V was cut back by 7 bases and J by 2 bases. Germline V gives CDR1 LNHDA, CDR2 SQIVND (reference sequence). The CDR3 is 15 amino acids. CDR3 region: CASTRQGNLNYGYTF. CDR3 nucleotides: TGTGCCAGTACCCGACAGGGGAATCTAAACTATGGCTACACCTTC.

The chain has TRBV11-1 and TRBJ2-7, with TRBD1 as a possible D gene (5 bases). This CDR3 is built from 14 residues. Germline V gives CDR1 SGHAT, CDR2 FQDESV (reference sequence). V lost 5 bases to trimming and J lost 3 bases, with 14 bases between them. The CDR3 sequence is CASSLQGPVYEQYF. The CDR3 DNA is TGTGCCAGCAGCCTCCAGGGTCCCGTCTACGAGCAGTACTTC.

This chain links TRBV11-3 with TRBJ2-7; possibly TRBD2 for D (5 bases). Germline CDR1 and CDR2: SGHNT and YENEEA. The CDR3 has 13 residues. V lost 5 bases to trimming and J lost 3 bases, with 11 bases between them. The CDR3 sequence is CASSARTGYEQYF. DNA for the CDR3: TGTGCCAGCAGCGCTAGGACTGGCTACGAGCAGTACTTC.

The rearrangement uses TRBV25-1 and TRBJ2-7, with 7 bases aligning to TRBD1. CDR3 length: 15 residues. Germline CDR1 is MGHDK and CDR2 is SYGVNS. Germline trimming cut 1 base from V and 3 bases from J; bases unmatched to any gene: 6. Here the CDR3 DNA reads TGTGCCAGCAGTGAATCTCCGGGACAGCTCTACGAGCAGTACTTC. It yields the protein CASSESPGQLYEQYF.

The chain joins TRBV5-4 to TRBJ1-5; D may be TRBD1 (5 bases). The V gene's germline CDR1 is SGHNT and CDR2 YYREEE (reference sequence). The V end was cut by 4 bases, the J end by 0 bases, with 8 bases between. The CDR3 is 14 amino acids. The CDR3, as DNA: TGTGCCAGCAGCCGGGGGAATAGCAATCAGCCCCAGCATTTT. Translation gives CASSRGNSNQPQHF.

V usage is TRBV19 and J usage is TRBJ2-1, with 10 bases lining up with TRBD1. Germline CDR1 and CDR2: LNHDA and SQIVND (reference sequence). The CDR3 is 14 amino acids. Trimming took 5 bases from V and 4 from J; bases not matched to a gene: 2. CDR3 coding DNA: TGTGCCAGTAGTCCGGGACAGGGGTACAATGAGCAGTTCTTC. Its protein product is CASSPGQGYNEQFF.

The V call is TRBV6-4, the J call TRBJ2-7; TRBD2 might be the D (6 bases). The CDR3 consists of 14 residues. The V end was cut by 5 bases, the J end by 2 bases, with 13 bases between. The germline CDR1 and CDR2 sequences are MRHNA and SNTAGT. This CDR3 is CASSRGLPPYEQYF. The CDR3 bases are TGTGCCAGCAGTAGGGGACTCCCTCCCTACGAGCAGTACTTC.

The rearrangement joins TRBV29-1 to TRBJ1-1; D is perhaps TRBD1 (5 bases). The CDR3 spans 11 residues. Germline V lookup: CDR1 SQVTM, CDR2 ANQGSEA. Trimming took 3 bases from V and 6 from J, leaving 8 bases between them. Here the CDR3 reads CSVDRVAEAFF. The CDR3 nucleotides read TGCAGCGTTGACAGGGTCGCTGAAGCTTTCTTT.